The 20 T cell receptor beta chains below all came from one sample that was sequenced in a study of blood T cells in healthy people across ages. A second PCR, run for about 7 to 11 cycles, used a sample-barcoded 5' primer plus a J-beta primer mix. A single record per CDR3 protein comes from TCRdb applying MiXCR to the 5' RACE reads. The table includes 550,000 to 700,000 distinct CDR3 sequences, approximately 30% detected once. Input material: blood. The receptors shown here come from a woman in her 70s in good health.

This clonotype showed up many times. Germline and junction disagree at one end, which may indicate a read error. This sequence joins TRBV12-3 or TRBV12-4 and TRBJ1-2; D uncertain. The CDR3 is 11 amino acids. The CDR3 bases are TGTGCCAGCAGCTTAGGGTATGGCTACACCTTC. Its protein product is CASSLGYGYTF.

This clonotype was picked up a small number of times. The V gene is TRBV7-9, the J gene TRBJ1-1; TRBD1 matches 9 bases. The V and J ends lost 5 bases and 1 base, in that order; junction bases with no gene match: 5. The germline gives CDR1 SEHNR, CDR2 FQNEAQ (reference sequence). CDR3 length equals 15 residues. CDR3 bases: TGTGCCAGCAGCCCCCAACAGGGGGCGAACACTGAAGCTTTCTTT. This translates into CASSPQQGANTEAFF. Based on the CDR3 plus reference TRBV7-9 and TRBJ1-1, the full variable domain is DTGVSQNPRHKITKRGQNVTFRCDPISEHNRLYWYRQTLGQGPEFLTYFQNEAQLEKSRLLSDRFSAERPKGSFSTLEIQRTEQGDSAMYLCASSPQQGANTEAFFGQGTRLTVV.

The chain couples TRBV4-3 to TRBJ2-3; 9 bases fit TRBD2. CDR1 is LGHNA and CDR2 is YSLEER in the germline V gene. The trim removed 1 base at V and 4 bases at J, leaving 15 bases unmatched. The CDR3 runs to 19 residues. Here the CDR3 reads CASSQVSGLAGHRADTQYF. In nucleotides, the CDR3 is TGCGCCAGCAGCCAAGTTTCTGGGCTAGCGGGACACCGGGCAGATACGCAGTATTTT.

This clonotype was detected only a few times. This CDR3 is CASSISGGAGNEQFF. The CDR3 DNA is TGTGCCAGCAGCATTAGCGGGGGGGCCGGCAATGAGCAGTTCTTC. The chain has TRBV7-2 and TRBJ2-5, with 11 bases fitting TRBD2. The J call may be mistaken, given a closer DNA end match to TRBJ2-1. The CDR3 has 15 residues. The germline CDR1 and CDR2 sequences are SGHTA and FQGNSA.

This clonotype was picked up a small number of times. This chain links TRBV11-1 with TRBJ2-5; 7 nucleotides line up with TRBD1. CDR1 and CDR2 (germline): SGHAT, FQDESV (reference sequence). Trimming cost V 3 bases and J 3 bases; bases outside gene matches: 1. The CDR3 contains 13 residues. The chain's CDR3 is CASSFDREETQYF. CDR3 DNA sequence: TGTGCCAGCAGCTTCGACAGGGAAGAGACCCAGTACTTC.

The V and J genes are TRBV6-1 and TRBJ2-3; 11 bases map to TRBD2. The V segment lost 6 bases and the J segment 5 bases; nucleotides outside the gene matches: 7. There are 15 residues in the CDR3. Germline CDR1 is MNHNS and CDR2 is SASEGT. In nucleotides, the CDR3 is TGTGCCAGCAGAATCCCCGGGACTAGCGGAGATACGCAGTATTTT. The encoded protein is CASRIPGTSGDTQYF.

This clonotype was detected many times. The chain is built from TRBV20-1 and TRBJ1-5; 7 bases fit TRBD1. With 0 bases clipped from V and 0 bases from J, the junction kept 5 bases outside the gene matches. This CDR3 spans 16 amino acids. In germline, CDR1 is DFQATT, CDR2 SNEGSKA (reference sequence). As DNA, the CDR3 is TGCAGTGCTAGAGATTTCGGGACAGTTAGCAATCAGCCCCAGCATTTT. Protein product: CSARDFGTVSNQPQHF.

This clonotype was seen at least ten times. The V gene is TRBV29-1, the J gene TRBJ1-2; D call uncertain. Between the trimmed V and J ends, which lost 2 bases and 7 bases, there was a span of 2 bases. The germline V gene encodes CDR1 SQVTM and CDR2 ANQGSEA. The CDR3 is 9 residues long. The CDR3 nucleotides read TGCAGCGTTGAATTTGGCTACACCTTC. It encodes CSVEFGYTF.

The chain combines TRBV20-1 with TRBJ2-2, with D hard to call. This CDR3 contains 13 residues. Germline CDR1 and CDR2: DFQATT and SNEGSKA (reference sequence). Deletions cut 6 bases from V and 5 bases from J, with 13 bases between. The CDR3 loop is CSAAETLTGELFF. The CDR3 coding sequence is TGCAGTGCCGCCGAGACCCTGACCGGGGAGCTGTTTTTT.

Only a few counts were recorded for this clonotype. The chain carries TRBV24-1 and TRBJ2-3; 9 nucleotides align to TRBD2. The DNA end favors TRBJ2-5, so the J call may be wrong. This CDR3 has 16 residues. Per germline, CDR1 KGHDR and CDR2 SFDVKD. The CDR3 region is CATSDPGTSKPKTQYF. The CDR3 coding sequence is TGTGCCACCAGTGACCCCGGGACTAGCAAACCGAAGACCCAGTACTTC.

The gene calls are TRBV10-3 and TRBJ2-1, with unresolved D. The V end was cut by 5 bases, the J end by 7 bases, with 6 bases between. In germline, CDR1 is ENHRY, CDR2 SYGVKD. The CDR3 extends over 11 amino acids. CDR3 coding DNA: TGTGCCATCAGTTCAGGTAATGAGCAGTTCTTC. Amino acids: CAISSGNEQFF.

This clonotype was recorded many times. The chain has TRBV20-1 and TRBJ1-4; the match to TRBD1 covers 7 bases. Germline loops: CDR1 DFQATT, CDR2 SNEGSKA (reference sequence). The junction had 3 bases not matched to a gene; V was cut back by 5 bases and J by 6 bases. This CDR3 has 12 amino acids. CDR3 in amino acids: CSAHGTDEKLFF. CDR3 in DNA: TGCAGTGCTCACGGGACAGATGAAAAACTGTTTTTT.

This clonotype occurred a few times. The V call is TRBV5-1, the J call TRBJ2-5, with D possibly being TRBD2 (5 bases). Trimming cost V 6 bases and J 5 bases, with 8 bases left between them. This CDR3 comprises 11 residues. Germline values: CDR1 SGHRS, CDR2 YFSETQ. DNA for the CDR3: TGCGCCAGCAAAGAGCGGGAGACCCAGTACTTC. It translates to CASKERETQYF. Full variable domain (remainder filled in from reference TRBV5-1 and TRBJ2-5): KAGVTQTPRYLIKTRGQQVTLSCSPISGHRSVSWYQQTPGQGLQFLFEYFSETQRNKGNFPGRFSGRQFSNSRSEMNVSTLELGDSALYLCASKERETQYFGPGTRLLVL.

This clonotype was detected a few times. The V gene is TRBV4-2, the J gene TRBJ2-1, with TRBD2 matching over 13 bases. Germline V gene data show CDR1 as LGHNA and CDR2 as YNFKEQ. The CDR3 length is 16 residues. V lost 4 bases to trimming and J lost 5 bases; unmatched junction nucleotides: 5. CDR3 in amino acids: CASSRVTSGGNNEQFF. The DNA of the CDR3 is TGTGCCAGCAGCCGGGTGACTAGCGGGGGGAACAATGAGCAGTTCTTC.

This clonotype was seen more than once but under ten times. This CDR3 fails to terminate in the conserved phenylalanine or tryptophan, so it likely reflects a read error. This rearrangement joins TRBV24-1 to TRBJ1-1, with D hard to call. Looked up from germline, CDR1 is KGHDR and CDR2 is SFDVKD. The CDR3 contains 12 residues. Trimming shortened V by 5 bases and J by 5 bases, and 8 bases separated the two germline ends. The CDR3 nucleotides read TGTGCCACCAGTGCCCGGTGGACTGAAGCTTTCCTT. It specifies CATSARWTEAFL.

This clonotype has only a few counts. The V gene is TRBV6-6, the J gene TRBJ2-7; a weak D match, TRBD1 (6 bases). The CDR3 runs 15 residues. Germline V gene data show CDR1 as MNHNY and CDR2 as SVGAGI (reference sequence). The V end lost 2 bases, the J end lost 5 bases, and 16 bases lay between the germline ends. CDR3 loop: CASSYPTGPRDEQYF. The CDR3 DNA is TGTGCCAGCAGTTACCCGACAGGACCCAGGGACGAGCAGTACTTC.

This clonotype appeared a few times. This chain joins TRBV4-2 and TRBJ2-5; possible D gene TRBD2, 6 bases. The V end lost 0 bases, the J end lost 4 bases, and 9 bases lay between the germline ends. This CDR3 spans 14 amino acids. Germline V gene data show CDR1 as LGHNA and CDR2 as YNFKEQ. This CDR3 is CASSQEQLAETQYF. The CDR3 region has the DNA TGTGCCAGCAGCCAAGAACAACTAGCAGAGACCCAGTACTTC.

This rearrangement joins TRBV28 to TRBJ1-3; D is perhaps TRBD1 (6 bases). Trimming took 3 bases from V and 12 from J, leaving 15 bases between them. This CDR3 has 13 residues. Looked up from germline, CDR1 is MDHEN and CDR2 is SYDVKM. The DNA of the CDR3 is TGTGCCAGCAGTTTCCCTTCAGGGGCTGGCATATATTTT. Encoded protein: CASSFPSGAGIYF.

The chain joins TRBV5-1 to TRBJ2-7, with a tentative D call TRBD1 (6 bases). Trimming took off 4 bases at V and 5 bases at J, with 16 bases between the two ends. The CDR3 runs 14 residues. Germline-derived CDR1 and CDR2 are SGHRS and YFSETQ. The CDR3 protein is CASSEGVSGDEQYF. The CDR3 DNA is TGCGCCAGCAGCGAGGGGGTTTCAGGGGACGAGCAGTACTTC.

In this sample, this clonotype turned up once. This sequence joins TRBV25-1 and TRBJ1-2, with D possibly matching TRBD1 (5 bases). CDR1 is MGHDK and CDR2 is SYGVNS in the germline V gene. Trimming left V 2 bases short and J 6 bases short, with 13 bases between. The CDR3 runs 14 residues. The CDR3 DNA reads as TGTGCCAGCAGTGAAGTGGGGGGGGTTCATGGCTACACCTTC. Amino acid sequence: CASSEVGGVHGYTF.